These 12 T cell receptor beta chains were all obtained from the same sample, sequenced in a study of blood T cell repertoires in COVID-19. The data were produced by immunoSEQ multiplex PCR, yet TCRdb's version contains in-frame clones alone and is incomplete. This sample yields more than 200,000 clones, of which around nine tenths are seen a single time; over 3.5% belongs to the top ten. The sequenced sample consisted of PBMCs or T cells enriched from blood (not recorded which). All receptors come from a woman aged 30 to 39 who had been exposed to COVID-19.

This sequence joins TRBV28 and TRBJ1-5; TRBD1 aligns across 9 bases. The germline gives CDR1 MDHEN, CDR2 SYDVKM. Germline trimming cut 1 base from V and 1 base from J; bases unmatched to any gene: 14. The CDR3 extends over 20 amino acids. CDR3 loop: CASSLSVVQGAVRSNQPQHF. CDR3 nucleotides: TGTGCCAGCAGTTTATCAGTGGTACAGGGGGCGGTTAGGAGCAATCAGCCCCAGCATTTT.

V usage is TRBV28 and J usage is TRBJ1-4, with D hard to call. Trimming took 8 bases from V and 4 from J, leaving 5 bases between them. This CDR3 region has 11 residues. Germline V gene sequence: CDR1 MDHEN, CDR2 SYDVKM. The CDR3 DNA reads TGTGCCAGCTTCAGTAATGAAAAACTGTTTTTT. This sequence encodes CASFSNEKLFF.

The chain links TRBV9 to TRBJ2-1; 7 nucleotides align to TRBD1. The CDR3 totals 15 residues. The V segment lost 3 bases and the J segment 0 bases; nucleotides outside the gene matches: 3. Germline CDR1 is SGDLS and CDR2 is YYNGEE. The CDR3 region is CASSAQGSSYNEQFF. The CDR3 nucleotides read TGTGCCAGCAGCGCACAGGGGAGCTCCTACAATGAGCAGTTCTTC.

The chain has TRBV7-9 and TRBJ2-2; the match to TRBD2 covers 11 bases. Unmatched junction bases numbered 5, after V lost 1 base and J lost 4 bases. CDR1 and CDR2 from the germline V gene are SEHNR and FQNEAQ (reference sequence). This CDR3 has 17 amino acids. For the CDR3, the DNA is TGTGCCAGCAGCTTAGTACCCCTAGCGGGAGGCACCGGGGAGCTGTTTTTT. This translates into CASSLVPLAGGTGELFF.

The chain joins TRBV5-1 to TRBJ1-3, with D possibly being TRBD1 (6 bases). The CDR3 loop spans 15 amino acids. The germline V gene has CDR1 SGHRS and CDR2 YFSETQ. Trimming cost V 0 bases and J 1 base, with 8 bases left between them. For the CDR3, the DNA is TGCGCCAGCAGCTTGGCAGGGGTTTCTGGAAACACCATATATTTT. Translated, it gives CASSLAGVSGNTIYF.

CDR3 coding DNA: TGTGCCATCAGCCGGGACAGGGGGCGAAGGTCCTATAATTCACCCCTCCACTTT. It codes for CAISRDRGRRSYNSPLHF. The genes are TRBV10-3 and TRBJ1-6; 12 positions match TRBD1. V was clipped by 6 bases and J by 1 base; unmatched bases: 7. The germline gives CDR1 ENHRY, CDR2 SYGVKD. The CDR3 totals 18 residues.

J is TRBJ2-7 and V is TRBV11-3; the match to TRBD2 covers 10 bases. CDR1 and CDR2 from the germline V gene are SGHNT and YENEEA. This CDR3 is built from 15 residues. After removal of 3 bases from V and 4 bases from J, the junction contained 6 bases not matched to a gene. CDR3 amino acids: CASSLGASGSYEQYF. CDR3 coding DNA: TGTGCCAGCAGCTTGGGGGCTAGCGGGAGTTACGAGCAGTACTTC.

The genes are TRBV12-3 or TRBV12-4 and TRBJ2-7; TRBD2 agrees at 8 bases. Trimming removed 8 bases from V and 5 bases from J; junction bases left unmatched: 5. The CDR3 consists of 12 residues. CDR3 amino acids: CASGSGLDEQYF. As DNA, the CDR3 is TGTGCCAGCGGCTCGGGACTAGACGAGCAGTACTTC.

In its sample, this clone was seen once. This sequence joins TRBV19 and TRBJ2-2; 13 bases line up with TRBD2. Looked up from germline, CDR1 is LNHDA and CDR2 is SQIVND (reference sequence). The CDR3 sequence is 16 residues long. V dropped 5 bases and J dropped 4; count of bases not matched to a gene: 4. CDR3 sequence: CASSPRLAGGTGELFF. CDR3 in DNA: TGTGCCAGTAGTCCTAGACTAGCGGGAGGCACCGGGGAGCTGTTTTTT.

The rearrangement links TRBV15 to TRBJ1-1; TRBD1 matches at 7 bases. The V gene's germline CDR1 is LNHNV and CDR2 YYDKDF (reference sequence). The CDR3 length is 14 residues. Unmatched junction bases numbered 15, after V lost 5 bases and J lost 12 bases. CDR3 in DNA: TGTGCCACCAGCGCACTAATAAACAGGGGTAAGACTTTCTTT. The encoded protein is CATSALINRGKTFF.

The V and J genes are TRBV7-4 and TRBJ1-1, with 9 bases aligning to TRBD1. This CDR3 has 16 residues. Trimming at V came to 7 bases and at J to 11 bases, leaving 20 bases not matched to a gene. The germline V gene encodes CDR1 SGHVT and CDR2 SQSDAQ. CDR3 in amino acids: CASKRRYTTGGVLAFF. In nucleotides, the CDR3 is TGTGCCAGCAAGAGGAGGTATACAACAGGGGGCGTGTTGGCTTTCTTT.

This chain connects TRBV19 to TRBJ1-1; D perhaps matches TRBD1 (5 bases). Trimming shortened V by 5 bases and J by 0 bases, and 10 bases separated the two germline ends. CDR1 LNHDA and CDR2 SQIVND come from the germline V gene (reference sequence). The CDR3 loop spans 14 amino acids. The CDR3 sequence is CASSADSMNTEAFF. The CDR3 bases are TGTGCCAGTAGTGCCGACAGCATGAACACTGAAGCTTTCTTT.